Listed here are 23 T cell receptor beta chains from one sample, sequenced in a study of blood T cell repertoires in COVID-19. Data came from immunoSEQ multiplex PCR; TCRdb stores just in-frame clones and leaves some out. The sample has about 40,000 clones; about nine tenths are singletons. Sequences were obtained from peripheral blood. These receptors all stem from a woman aged 80 or over with active COVID-19.

The rearrangement joins TRBV29-1 to TRBJ1-5; D is possibly TRBD1 (6 bases). CDR3 length: 13 residues. Germline CDR1 SQVTM, CDR2 ANQGSEA. The CDR3 region has the DNA TGCAGTTATACACAGGGCGGCAATCAGCCCCAGCATTTT. It yields the protein CSYTQGGNQPQHF.

The chain links TRBV28 to TRBJ1-3, with 8 nucleotides matching TRBD1. From germline, CDR1 is MDHEN and CDR2 SYDVKM. This CDR3 spans 15 amino acids. V was clipped by 6 bases and J by 0 bases; unmatched bases: 4. DNA for the CDR3: TGTGCCAGCAGCGCTACAGGGGGCTCTGGAAACACCATATATTTT. This codes for CASSATGGSGNTIYF. The entire variable domain, with the rest obtained from reference TRBV28 and TRBJ1-3, is as follows: DVKVTQSSRYLVKRTGEKVFLECVQDMDHENMFWYRQDPGLGLRLIYFSYDVKMKEKGDIPEGYSVSREKKERFSLILESASTNQTSMYLCASSATGGSGNTIYFGEGSWLTVV.

This clone has more than one count but fewer than ten. The chain is built from TRBV11-2 and TRBJ1-5; 10 bases fit TRBD1. The CDR3 has 16 amino acids. Germline V lookup: CDR1 SGHAT, CDR2 FQNNGV. J lost 6 bases, V lost 0 bases, and 5 bases had no gene match. The CDR3 region has the DNA TGTGCCAGCAGCTTAGACGGGACAGGGGCGGTTCAGCCCCAGCATTTT. Translated, it gives CASSLDGTGAVQPQHF.

This chain joins TRBV7-2 and TRBJ1-5; D is unclear. Between the trimmed V and J ends, which lost 3 bases and 6 bases, there was a span of 6 bases. Germline loops: CDR1 SGHTA, CDR2 FQGNSA. This CDR3 is 12 amino acids long. The CDR3 nucleotides are TGTGCCAGCAGCTTCCCAGGTCAGCCCCAGCATTTT. Protein sequence: CASSFPGQPQHF.

This clone was observed a few times. The CDR3 bases are TGTGCCAGCAGTTACTTGGACAGGGCCGAGCAGTACTTC. This sequence encodes CASSYLDRAEQYF. The chain has TRBV6-6 and TRBJ2-7; TRBD1 agrees at 8 bases. Germline CDR1 is MNHNY and CDR2 is SVGAGI (reference sequence). The CDR3 is made up of 13 amino acids. J lost 6 bases, V lost 1 base, and 2 bases had no gene match.

The V and J genes are TRBV25-1 and TRBJ2-7, with D unclear. The CDR3 loop spans 13 amino acids. The ends were cut back, 4 bases at V and 6 bases at J, with 13 bases in the middle. CDR1 and CDR2 (germline): MGHDK, SYGVNS. The CDR3 region is CASSGSYSGEQYF. The CDR3 DNA is TGTGCCAGCAGTGGAAGTTATTCGGGCGAGCAGTACTTC.

This clone was recorded only once. The chain joins TRBV4-3 to TRBJ1-6, with TRBD1 identical over 7 bases. Looked up from germline, CDR1 is LGHNA and CDR2 is YSLEER. V shed 0 bases and J 7 bases; nucleotides not matched to a gene: 3. The CDR3 contains 15 residues. CDR3 sequence: CASSQEDRANSPLHF. DNA for the CDR3: TGCGCCAGCAGCCAAGAAGACAGGGCCAATTCACCCCTCCACTTT.

This chain uses TRBV9 with TRBJ2-7; 8 bases line up with TRBD1. Germline loops: CDR1 SGDLS, CDR2 YYNGEE. V lost 0 bases to trimming and J lost 3 bases; unmatched junction nucleotides: 5. CDR3 length equals 15 residues. CDR3 nucleotide sequence: TGTGCCAGCAGCGTAGGGGACAGGCGGTACTACGAGCAGTACTTC. Translating it yields CASSVGDRRYYEQYF. Full variable domain (missing parts from reference TRBV9 and TRBJ2-7): DSGVTQTPKHLITATGQRVTLRCSPRSGDLSVYWYQQSLDQGLQFLIQYYNGEERAKGNILERFSAQQFPDLHSELNLSSLELGDSALYFCASSVGDRRYYEQYFGPGTRLTVT.

CDR3 loop: CASTPQGAGEETQYF. The CDR3 DNA reads as TGTGCCAGCACCCCCCAGGGGGCGGGTGAGGAGACCCAGTACTTC. The chain combines TRBV28 with TRBJ2-5; 8 bases match TRBD1. Germline V gene data show CDR1 as MDHEN and CDR2 as SYDVKM. This CDR3 region has 15 residues. Trimming cost V 7 bases and J 5 bases; bases outside gene matches: 12. Complete variable domain (other parts from reference TRBV28 and TRBJ2-5): DVKVTQSSRYLVKRTGEKVFLECVQDMDHENMFWYRQDPGLGLRLIYFSYDVKMKEKGDIPEGYSVSREKKERFSLILESASTNQTSMYLCASTPQGAGEETQYFGPGTRLLVL.

In nucleotides, the CDR3 is TGTGCCAGCTCACCCCCGGGGACTGGAAACACCATATATTTT. Amino acid sequence: CASSPPGTGNTIYF. The V and J genes are TRBV18 and TRBJ1-3; D uncertain. Germline V gives CDR1 KGHSH, CDR2 LQKENI. Deletions cut 3 bases from V and 2 bases from J, with 8 bases between. The CDR3 spans 14 residues. Using reference TRBV18 and TRBJ1-3 for the parts outside the CDR3, the full variable domain is NAGVMQNPRHLVRRRGQEARLRCSPMKGHSHVYWYRQLPEEGLKFMVYLQKENIIDESGMPKERFSAEFPKEGPSILRIQQVVRGDSAAYFCASSPPGTGNTIYFGEGSWLTVV.

The V call is TRBV5-1, the J call TRBJ2-7; TRBD1 aligns across 9 bases. Per the germline V gene, CDR1 is SGHRS and CDR2 is YFSETQ. V dropped 6 bases and J dropped 5; count of bases not matched to a gene: 9. This CDR3 is built from 14 residues. The CDR3 reads CASNRDRESHEQYF. CDR3 bases: TGCGCCAGCAATCGGGACAGGGAATCCCACGAGCAGTACTTC.

This clone has just a few counts. The V and J genes are TRBV5-1 and TRBJ1-2; 11 nucleotides agree with TRBD1. This CDR3 is built from 14 residues. V dropped 4 bases and J dropped 4; count of bases not matched to a gene: 3. CDR1 and CDR2 from the germline V gene are SGHRS and YFSETQ. This chain's CDR3 is CASSQGTGGYGYTF. The CDR3 DNA follows: TGCGCCAGCAGCCAAGGGACAGGGGGCTATGGCTACACCTTC.

The V gene is TRBV6-4, the J gene TRBJ2-3; 10 nucleotides align to TRBD2. Trimming removed 0 bases from V and 7 bases from J; junction bases left unmatched: 10. CDR3 length: 17 amino acids. Germline V gene sequence: CDR1 MRHNA, CDR2 SNTAGT. CDR3 in DNA: TGTGCCAGCAGTGACTCGAACGAGCGGGGGGGCCTGAATACGCAGTATTTT. Translated: CASSDSNERGGLNTQYF.

The chain links TRBV19 to TRBJ1-2, with 8 bases fitting TRBD1. The CDR3 contains 14 residues. V was clipped by 1 base and J by 9 bases; unmatched bases: 7. The germline CDR1 and CDR2 sequences are LNHDA and SQIVND (reference sequence). The CDR3 is CASSIGPGGSSYTF. CDR3 nucleotides: TGTGCCAGTAGTATAGGCCCAGGGGGCTCGAGCTACACCTTC. The whole variable domain, remainder taken from reference TRBV19 and TRBJ1-2, is DGGITQSPKYLFRKEGQNVTLSCEQNLNHDAMYWYRQDPGQGLRLIYYSQIVNDFQKGDIAEGYSVSREKKESFPLTVTSAQKNPTAFYLCASSIGPGGSSYTFGSGTRLTVV.

This clone has a single count. The chain combines TRBV6-6 with TRBJ2-4, with 9 bases fitting TRBD1. CDR3 length: 18 residues. The J segment lost 10 bases and the V segment lost 5 bases, leaving 21 bases of the junction unmatched. Per germline, CDR1 MNHNY and CDR2 SVGAGI (reference sequence). CDR3 region: CASSPGGVVDRGPPIQYF. The CDR3 DNA reads as TGTGCCAGCAGTCCAGGGGGTGTAGTGGACAGGGGCCCCCCGATTCAGTACTTC.

This clone was found once. The chain employs TRBV5-8 and TRBJ1-2, with no clear D. This CDR3 contains 13 residues. V dropped 4 bases and J dropped 4 bases, with 11 bases sitting between them. The germline V gene has CDR1 SGHTS and CDR2 YDEGEE. The CDR3 sequence: CASSLRGPYGYTF. The CDR3 nucleotides read TGTGCCAGCAGCCTCAGAGGGCCCTATGGCTACACCTTC.

This clone has just a few counts. V and J are TRBV9 and TRBJ1-2; 7 nucleotides align to TRBD1. The CDR3 length is 14 residues. Per the germline V gene, CDR1 is SGDLS and CDR2 is YYNGEE. The V and J ends lost 3 bases and 6 bases, in that order; junction bases with no gene match: 8. The CDR3 loop reads CASSDTGQANGYTF. The DNA for the CDR3 is TGTGCCAGCAGCGACACTGGACAGGCAAATGGCTACACCTTC.

The chain links TRBV4-1 to TRBJ2-5; 7 nucleotides match TRBD1. The CDR3 runs 17 residues. Germline V gene lookup returns CDR1 MGHRA and CDR2 YSYEKL. Losses at the gene ends were 0 bases for V and 2 bases for J; bases not matched to a gene: 9. This chain's CDR3 is CASSQDPPGTAQETQYF. The CDR3, as DNA: TGCGCCAGCAGCCAAGATCCTCCCGGGACAGCGCAAGAGACCCAGTACTTC.

This chain connects TRBV7-2 to TRBJ1-4, with a tentative D call TRBD1 (6 bases). Germline loops: CDR1 SGHTA, CDR2 FQGNSA. V shed 3 bases and J shed 8 bases, with 19 bases lying between them. The CDR3 runs 16 residues. The CDR3 DNA reads as TGTGCCAGCAGCTTTAAGGGTGCAGGGGTAAGGGAAAAACTGTTTTTT. It translates to CASSFKGAGVREKLFF.

The V and J genes are TRBV6-4 and TRBJ1-1; no clear D gene. CDR1 and CDR2 from the germline V gene are MRHNA and SNTAGT. The V gene lost 5 bases and the J gene lost 1 base, with 8 bases spanning the gap. The CDR3 is 13 amino acids. The CDR3 region is CASSQEENTEAFF. CDR3 nucleotides: TGTGCCAGCAGTCAGGAAGAGAACACTGAAGCTTTCTTT.

The V and J genes are TRBV6-5 and TRBJ1-4, with D possibly TRBD1 on 6 matching bases. This CDR3 comprises 15 residues. Germline V gene data show CDR1 as MNHEY and CDR2 as SVGAGI. Deletions cut 3 bases from V and 8 bases from J, with 16 bases between. The DNA of the CDR3 is TGTGCCAGCAGTTATTCACAGGGTTCCGGGGAAAAACTGTTTTTT. Protein product: CASSYSQGSGEKLFF.

The V call is TRBV2, the J call TRBJ1-5; tentatively, D is TRBD1 (5 bases). The CDR3 has 13 residues. Germline CDR1 and CDR2: SNHLY and FYNNEI. Trimming took 9 bases from V and 0 from J, leaving 9 bases between them. As DNA, the CDR3 is TGTGCCAGGAGACAGTATAGCAATCAGCCCCAGCATTTT. Translated, it gives CARRQYSNQPQHF.

The gene calls are TRBV30 and TRBJ2-1, with 12 positions matching TRBD2. Germline CDR1 GTSNPN, CDR2 SVGIG (reference sequence). V lost 1 base and J lost 2; bases outside the gene matches: 15. This CDR3 region has 20 residues. The CDR3 loop is CAWSAYDTSGGLPAYNEQFF. The CDR3 DNA reads TGTGCCTGGAGTGCCTACGACACTAGCGGGGGGCTCCCCGCCTACAATGAGCAGTTCTTC.